This entry is about one T cell receptor (beta chain). What it binds is unknown. Looked up from germline, CDR1 is GTSNPN and CDR2 is SVGIG (reference sequence). CDR3 length: 13 amino acids. This sample is part of a study of monozygotic twins with inflammatory bowel disease. Findings and caveats of the study: TCRbeta diversity (inverse Simpson) was lower in IBD patients than in healthy co-twins. Clonotype overlap with others was lower in IBD patients than in healthy twins, a difference that was greatest with disease activity.

Collection of a roughly 2.3 ml blood sample took place per donor. Total RNA input per TCR library was 3,500 to 4,500 ng. Reanalyzing the 5' RACE reads, TCRdb keeps one entry per CDR3 protein, without DNA. This sample carries about 160,000 distinct CDR3 sequences, with about 2.7% going to the ten biggest clones. The sample taken for sequencing was blood. The TCR sequence derives from a human donor with ulcerative colitis or Crohn's disease, or a healthy co-twin of an affected twin (not recorded which). The chain employs TRBV30 and TRBJ2-1; the D gene TCRdb calls, TRBD2, cannot be checked with no DNA. CDR3 in amino acids: CAWTASGYNEQFF.